Shown below are 28 T cell receptor beta chains from a single sample sequenced in a study of siplizumab effects on memory and regulatory T cells (dated by TCRdb to the late 2010s). The library was built by means of the immunoSEQ multiplex PCR assay. Held by TCRdb, this immuneACCESS table contains in-frame sequences only and omits some clones. Under half of the omission traces to an unresolved V gene where checked; the cause of the rest is unknown. The sample yields 5,500 to 7,500 clones; approximately 60% were counted once. The ten largest clones take up approximately 16% of the sample. The material sequenced was effector memory CD8+ T cells sorted from blood. In light of the paper, this sample's cell subset or site label describes: unstimulated CD8+ effector memory T cells. The source of these receptors is a human donor in good health.

V is TRBV19 and J is TRBJ2-5, with D possibly being TRBD1 or TRBD2 (5 bases each). Trimming shortened V by 7 bases and J by 5 bases, and 8 bases separated the two germline ends. The CDR3 loop spans 11 amino acids. Germline V gene lookup returns CDR1 LNHDA and CDR2 SQIVND (reference sequence). DNA of the CDR3: TGTGCCAGTACGTGGGGGGAGACCCAGTACTTC. Protein product: CASTWGETQYF.

With respect to this clone: Distinct nucleotide sequences in the sample also encode this CDR3. This chain uses TRBV5-6 with TRBJ2-2; D gene unclear. Trimming shortened V by 7 bases and J by 1 base, and 14 bases separated the two germline ends. The CDR3 sequence is 15 residues long. CDR1 SGHDT and CDR2 YYEEEE come from the germline V gene. The CDR3 region is CASQAWLMNTGELFF. As DNA, the CDR3 is TGTGCCAGCCAAGCTTGGTTAATGAACACCGGGGAGCTGTTTTTT.

This chain uses TRBV6-4 with TRBJ2-5; 7 positions agree with TRBD1. V was pared by 4 bases and J by 2 bases, with 7 bases of the junction left unmatched. Germline V CDR1 and CDR2: MRHNA, SNTAGT. This CDR3 has 15 amino acids. The CDR3 spells CASSVLPGQQETQYF. The CDR3 DNA reads as TGTGCCAGCAGTGTTCTCCCGGGACAGCAAGAGACCCAGTACTTC.

This clone turned up a few times. The V call is TRBV5-6, the J call TRBJ2-5, with D possibly being TRBD1 (6 bases). This CDR3 has 15 residues. Per the germline V gene, CDR1 is SGHDT and CDR2 is YYEEEE. V lost 3 bases and J 3 bases, leaving 15 bases between the germline ends. CDR3 coding DNA: TGTGCCAGCAGCTCCCCCGGGACACTCAAAGAGACCCAGTACTTC. It encodes CASSSPGTLKETQYF.

The chain combines TRBV18 with TRBJ1-2, with D hard to call. Germline V CDR1 and CDR2: KGHSH, LQKENI. Trimming took 2 bases from V and 1 from J, leaving 14 bases between them. This CDR3 is 16 amino acids long. The CDR3 sequence: CASSPSPEGYNYGYTF. The CDR3 bases are TGTGCCAGCTCACCAAGTCCCGAGGGATATAACTATGGCTACACCTTC.

This chain connects TRBV9 to TRBJ2-7; D not resolved. Germline CDR1 and CDR2: SGDLS and YYNGEE. V dropped 4 bases and J dropped 3 bases, with 8 bases sitting between them. This CDR3 region has 12 residues. The DNA of the CDR3 is TGTGCCAGCAGCCCCGGTGGCTACGAGCAGTACTTC. Encoded protein: CASSPGGYEQYF. The complete variable domain, with remaining parts taken from reference TRBV9 and TRBJ2-7, reads DSGVTQTPKHLITATGQRVTLRCSPRSGDLSVYWYQQSLDQGLQFLIQYYNGEERAKGNILERFSAQQFPDLHSELNLSSLELGDSALYFCASSPGGYEQYFGPGTRLTVT.

This clone was seen a handful of times. This sequence joins TRBV4-3 and TRBJ1-1, with unresolved D. Per the germline V gene, CDR1 is LGHNA and CDR2 is YSLEER. V was clipped by 4 bases and J by 1 base, with 13 bases between them. The CDR3 is made up of 15 amino acids. CDR3 loop: CASSPFRYSNTEAFF. The DNA of the CDR3 is TGCGCCAGCAGCCCTTTTCGTTACTCGAACACTGAAGCTTTCTTT.

V gene TRBV4-3 combines with J gene TRBJ2-7; TRBD1 agrees at 9 bases. Germline V lookup: CDR1 LGHNA, CDR2 YSLEER. V was clipped by 1 base and J by 7 bases; unmatched bases: 8. CDR3 size: 15 residues. CDR3 in DNA: TGCGCCAGCAGCCAAGGGACAGGGGACCCCCAGGAGCAGTACTTC. This sequence encodes CASSQGTGDPQEQYF.

Only a few counts were recorded for this clone. The chain couples TRBV6-1 to TRBJ2-7, with unresolved D. Germline V CDR1 and CDR2: MNHNS, SASEGT. The CDR3 totals 13 residues. V was clipped by 2 bases and J by 6 bases, with 11 bases between them. The CDR3 loop reads CASSENEAVEQYF. The CDR3 DNA reads as TGTGCCAGCAGTGAAAATGAGGCAGTCGAGCAGTACTTC.

J is TRBJ1-1 and V is TRBV5-4; weak D call: TRBD1 (5 bases). V dropped 4 bases and J dropped 3 bases, with 10 bases sitting between them. Germline V gives CDR1 SGHNT, CDR2 YYREEE (reference sequence). This CDR3 is 13 amino acids long. The CDR3 DNA reads as TGTGCCAGCAGCGCCGGGACGCACACTGAAGCTTTCTTT. Translation gives CASSAGTHTEAFF.

The rearrangement links TRBV29-1 to TRBJ2-6, with D perhaps TRBD1 (5 bases). The CDR3 extends over 16 amino acids. V was pared by 7 bases and J by 1 base, with 17 bases between. The germline gives CDR1 SQVTM, CDR2 ANQGSEA. In nucleotides, the CDR3 is TGCAGCGCTCGAGCACAGGAGAAATCTGGGGCCAACGTCCTGACTTTC. It encodes CSARAQEKSGANVLTF.

V gene TRBV5-1 combines with J gene TRBJ2-3, with D possibly TRBD2 on 5 matching bases. Germline V CDR1 and CDR2: SGHRS, YFSETQ. The ends were cut back, 2 bases at V and 6 bases at J, with 16 bases in the middle. This CDR3 spans 15 amino acids. The CDR3 bases are TGCGCCAGCAGCTTCGGGGAGTCCGATGAGGATACGCAGTATTTT. Its protein product is CASSFGESDEDTQYF.

V is TRBV6-4 and J is TRBJ1-1; TRBD1 agrees at 12 bases. From germline, CDR1 is MRHNA and CDR2 SNTAGT. The CDR3 runs 16 residues. V dropped 6 bases and J dropped 8; count of bases not matched to a gene: 13. The chain's CDR3 is CASSPQGGQGAKEAFF. The CDR3 DNA follows: TGTGCCAGCAGCCCCCAGGGGGGACAGGGGGCGAAAGAAGCTTTCTTT.

V usage is TRBV7-9 and J usage is TRBJ2-1; TRBD1 matches 9 bases. J lost 4 bases, V lost 1 base, and 11 bases had no gene match. This CDR3 comprises 18 residues. Looked up from germline, CDR1 is SEHNR and CDR2 is FQNEAQ (reference sequence). The CDR3 DNA sequence: TGTGCCAGCAGCTTAGAAGCAGGTTGGACAGGGGAGTACAATGAGCAGTTCTTC. Its translation: CASSLEAGWTGEYNEQFF.

This clone was counted between two and nine times. V is TRBV6-4 and J is TRBJ2-1; D gene ambiguous. The CDR3 length is 15 residues. Germline V CDR1 and CDR2: MRHNA, SNTAGT. Trimming shortened V by 3 bases and J by 6 bases, and 15 bases separated the two germline ends. CDR3 in amino acids: CASSEAPSQSNEQFF. The CDR3 coding sequence is TGTGCCAGCAGTGAAGCGCCTAGTCAGTCCAATGAGCAGTTCTTC.

The count of this clone is one. V is TRBV6-4 and J is TRBJ2-3; 7 nucleotides match TRBD2. The CDR3 loop spans 14 amino acids. V was clipped by 5 bases and J by 6 bases; unmatched bases: 8. Germline V gives CDR1 MRHNA, CDR2 SNTAGT. This CDR3 reads CASSPAGVSDTQYF. The CDR3 nucleotides read TGTGCCAGCAGTCCGGCGGGGGTGTCTGATACGCAGTATTTT.

The rearrangement links TRBV6-4 to TRBJ2-1; unclear D gene. Germline V gene data show CDR1 as MRHNA and CDR2 as SNTAGT. The CDR3 covers 13 residues. V lost 4 bases and J 6 bases, leaving 10 bases between the germline ends. The CDR3 DNA reads as TGTGCCAGCAGTGGGGGTCCCACCAATGAGCAGTTCTTC. Translation gives CASSGGPTNEQFF.

J is TRBJ2-5 and V is TRBV27; 10 nucleotides align to TRBD1. Germline CDR1 MNHEY, CDR2 SMNVEV (reference sequence). CDR3 length: 16 amino acids. V shed 3 bases and J 6 bases; nucleotides not matched to a gene: 10. The CDR3 DNA is TGTGCCAGCAGTTTGGGGGGGGACAGGGGCTTCCAGACCCAGTACTTC. Residues: CASSLGGDRGFQTQYF.

As regards this clone: Different DNA sequences within this sample yield the same CDR3. This sequence joins TRBV4-1 and TRBJ1-3; the D is unclear. CDR1 is MGHRA and CDR2 is YSYEKL in the germline V gene. The CDR3 loop spans 14 amino acids. Trimming stripped 1 base from V and 3 bases from J, with 7 bases between. For the CDR3, the DNA is TGCGCCAGCAGCCAAGTAGGACTTGGAAACACCATATATTTT. Translating it yields CASSQVGLGNTIYF.

V is TRBV29-1 and J is TRBJ2-2; no clear D. Trimming removed 4 bases at V and 0 bases at J, with 6 bases between. The germline CDR1 and CDR2 sequences are SQVTM and ANQGSEA. The CDR3 totals 13 residues. Here the CDR3 reads CSVVGTNTGELFF. For the CDR3, the DNA is TGCAGCGTTGTTGGGACGAACACCGGGGAGCTGTTTTTT.

Relative to its sample, this clone is medium-sized. The gene calls are TRBV30 and TRBJ2-2; the D gene is possibly TRBD1 (6 bases). The CDR3 runs to 14 residues. Looked up from germline, CDR1 is GTSNPN and CDR2 is SVGIG (reference sequence). V was pared by 1 base and J by 4 bases, with 10 bases between. The CDR3 reads CAWSGQEGTGELFF. The CDR3 nucleotides read TGTGCCTGGAGTGGACAGGAAGGCACCGGGGAGCTGTTTTTT.

This clone was seen only a few times. J is TRBJ2-3 and V is TRBV6-4, with TRBD2 identical over 10 bases. Germline V gives CDR1 MRHNA, CDR2 SNTAGT. CDR3 length equals 14 residues. Losses at the gene ends were 6 bases for V and 4 bases for J; bases not matched to a gene: 4. In nucleotides, the CDR3 is TGTGCCAGCAGCCTAGCGGGGGTCCCAGATACGCAGTATTTT. This sequence encodes CASSLAGVPDTQYF.

V usage is TRBV19 and J usage is TRBJ2-5, with TRBD2 matching 10 bases. Germline CDR1 and CDR2: LNHDA and SQIVND (reference sequence). The J segment lost 5 bases and the V segment lost 3 bases, leaving 6 bases of the junction unmatched. The CDR3 has 15 amino acids. The CDR3 reads CASSISGGPRETQYF. For the CDR3, the DNA is TGTGCCAGTAGTATTAGCGGGGGGCCTCGGGAGACCCAGTACTTC. Using reference TRBV19 and TRBJ2-5 for the parts outside the CDR3, the full variable domain is DGGITQSPKYLFRKEGQNVTLSCEQNLNHDAMYWYRQDPGQGLRLIYYSQIVNDFQKGDIAEGYSVSREKKESFPLTVTSAQKNPTAFYLCASSISGGPRETQYFGPGTRLLVL.

The rearrangement uses TRBV27 and TRBJ1-2; weak D call: TRBD1 (6 bases). There are 14 residues in the CDR3. Germline V lookup: CDR1 MNHEY, CDR2 SMNVEV (reference sequence). Trimming removed 5 bases from V and 4 bases from J, with 14 bases in between. CDR3 DNA sequence: TGTGCCAGCAGTCCCGGTGGACAGAGCTATGGCTACACCTTC. Residues: CASSPGGQSYGYTF.

The V gene is TRBV6-5, the J gene TRBJ2-7; D is ambiguous. This CDR3 has 10 amino acids. Trimming took off 5 bases at V and 3 bases at J, with 2 bases between the two ends. Per germline, CDR1 MNHEY and CDR2 SVGAGI. DNA for the CDR3: TGTGCCAGCAGTGACTACGAGCAGTACTTC. The encoded protein is CASSDYEQYF.

The genes are TRBV9 and TRBJ2-1; possible D gene TRBD2, 7 bases. Germline CDR1 SGDLS, CDR2 YYNGEE. Trimming took off 4 bases at V and 7 bases at J, with 18 bases between the two ends. CDR3 length equals 15 residues. The CDR3 loop reads CASSLTGGHSNEQFF. CDR3 nucleotide sequence: TGTGCCAGCAGCCTCACGGGGGGCCATTCTAATGAGCAGTTCTTC.

V is TRBV19 and J is TRBJ2-7; no reliable D call. The CDR3 is made up of 13 amino acids. Trimming took off 3 bases at V and 4 bases at J, with 10 bases between the two ends. Germline V CDR1 and CDR2: LNHDA, SQIVND (reference sequence). The CDR3 sequence is CASSMSSGYEQYF. The CDR3 region has the DNA TGTGCCAGTAGTATGAGTTCCGGGTACGAGCAGTACTTC.

In its sample, this clone was seen once. This chain uses TRBV7-3 with TRBJ1-4; TRBD1 matches at 9 bases. The CDR3 length is 16 residues. Trimming cost V 2 bases and J 9 bases; bases outside gene matches: 10. The germline V gene encodes CDR1 SGHTA and CDR2 FQGTGA. The CDR3 sequence is CASSLEGGQGFKKLFF. The DNA for the CDR3 is TGTGCCAGCAGCTTAGAAGGGGGACAGGGATTTAAAAAACTGTTTTTT.